What follows is one T cell receptor beta chain and its context. Its antigen is still unknown. Compared with germline, one end of the junction differs, possibly owing to a read error. These reads were obtained on an Illumina HiSeq 1500. Using fastp trimming at Q25 and MiXCR clonotype assembly, TCRdb reanalyzed the public sequencing data and kept in-frame beta chains. Each CDR3 protein gets just one entry, which takes the most common genes and DNA from the rows behind it. The sample table holds around 740,000 distinct CDR3 sequences, of which 35% to 45% were seen once. Clones ranked in the top ten supply roughly 2.8% of the sample. CDR1 and CDR2, looked up from the germline V gene (reference sequence), are MNHEY and SMNVEV. The CDR3 covers 15 residues, taking in both the cysteine and the phenylalanine. The entry retains the CDR3 DNA only, 45 bases that are in frame from base 1. This sample stems from a study of T cell repertoires in cytomegalovirus infection (dated by TCRdb to 2018 to 2020). For context, the study as a whole: Because public TCR beta signatures pointed to carriage of CMV infection together with the matching HLA type, the HLA type of each donor mattered for the analysis. The full study reports these points: In the ex vivo response, HLA-C-restricted CMV-specific TCR beta clonotypes were dominant, and in two of eight donors the single most frequent clonotype came from this HLA-C-restricted group. Cumulative frequency of public TCR beta family members discriminated carriers of CMV infection plus the relevant HLA type in this cohort and an independent approximately 360-donor cohort.

The TCR sequence derives from a human donor in good health (CMV status not recorded). Some clones in this sample may be carry-over from other donors' samples. The sequenced material came from PBMCs. The rearrangement joined TRBV27 to TRBJ1-1, with 9 bases in between that match TRBD1. The CDR3 protein sequence reads: CASSLAGQGNTEALF. In nucleotide form, the sequence is TGTGCCAGCAGTTTAGCGGGACAGGGTAACACTGAAGCTTTGTTT.